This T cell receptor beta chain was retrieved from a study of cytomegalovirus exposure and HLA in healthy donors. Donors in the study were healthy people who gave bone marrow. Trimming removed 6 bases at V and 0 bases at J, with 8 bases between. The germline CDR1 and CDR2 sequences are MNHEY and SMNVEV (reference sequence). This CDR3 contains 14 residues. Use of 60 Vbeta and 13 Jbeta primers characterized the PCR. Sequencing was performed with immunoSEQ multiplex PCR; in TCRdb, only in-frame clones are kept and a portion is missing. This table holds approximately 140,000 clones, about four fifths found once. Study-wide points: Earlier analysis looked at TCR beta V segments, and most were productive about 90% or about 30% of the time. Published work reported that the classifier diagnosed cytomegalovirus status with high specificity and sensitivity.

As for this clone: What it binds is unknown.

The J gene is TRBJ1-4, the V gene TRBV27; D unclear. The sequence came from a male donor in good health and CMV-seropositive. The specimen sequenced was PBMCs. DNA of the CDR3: TGTGCCAGCAGGGAGTTCTCAACTAATGAAAAACTGTTTTTT. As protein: CASREFSTNEKLFF.